This T cell receptor beta chain is drawn from a study of shared clonotypes between healthy human individuals. Study-level findings and limits: Clonotype sharing among donors likely depends on sequencing depth. Generation probabilities were higher for clonotypes shared across all four sorted-subset donors than for unshared ones. A limitation of the genetic and exposure-history diversity represented arose from few donors.

As regards this clone: Its antigen is still unknown.

Terminally differentiated effector memory CD45RA+ cells were excluded from the naive CD8 cells, which were CD45RO-negative and positively selected for CCR7. Deep was the level used in running the assay. Repertoires were generated with immunoSEQ multiplex PCR, while TCRdb's copy carries only in-frame clones and drops some. The repertoire holds 800,000 to 950,000 clones, with roughly 96% as singletons. Trimming took off 4 bases at V and 6 bases at J, with 10 bases between the two ends. CDR3 length equals 11 residues. Germline V gives CDR1 SQVTM, CDR2 ANQGSEA. The clonotype comes from a man aged 30 to 45 in good health. Sequencing was performed on naive CD8+ T cells sorted from blood. V is TRBV29-1 and J is TRBJ2-7; the D gene could be TRBD1 or TRBD2 (5 bases each). CDR3 nucleotides: TGCAGCGTTGGGCCAGGGAGCGAGCAGTACTTC. It encodes CSVGPGSEQYF.